This entry features one TCR beta chain sequence. The antigen remains unidentified. The CDR3 contains 14 residues. Trimming took 0 bases from V and 9 from J, leaving 13 bases between them. Per the germline V gene, CDR1 is SGDLS and CDR2 is YYNGEE. The entry originates in a study of shared clonotypes between healthy human individuals. Points from the study as a whole: Owing to a small donor count, the genetic and exposure-history diversity represented was limited. Exclusively blood specimens were collected; tissue repertoires likely differ.

DNA input for the unsorted PBMC replicate PCRs was roughly 290 ng, 30,000 or so T cell genomes. The method was immunoSEQ multiplex PCR; TCRdb's version includes in-frame clones alone and lacks a portion of them. The sample records approximately 470,000 clones, around four fifths being singletons. About 90 million PBMCs supplied genomic DNA for unsorted samples. V is TRBV9 and J is TRBJ2-1; D remains unclear. The sequenced sample consisted of PBMCs. This receptor was obtained from a woman aged 40 to 50 in good health. Some clones in this sample may be carry-over from other donors' samples. The CDR3 region is CASSVASRLGEQFF. CDR3 in DNA: TGTGCCAGCAGCGTAGCTTCGAGACTCGGTGAGCAGTTCTTC.